These 11 T cell receptor beta chains were all obtained from the same sample, sequenced in a study of response to subunit inactivated influenza vaccine. Using its own MiXCR run on the RT-PCR reads, TCRdb lists one record per CDR3 protein. Among around 580,000 distinct CDR3 sequences listed, about 15% were seen once. Sequenced here: PBMCs from blood, sampled roughly 12 days after vaccination. These receptors came from a man aged 50-60 years who received an inactivated influenza vaccine.

The V and J genes are TRBV10-3 and TRBJ2-7; D might be TRBD1 or TRBD2, each matching 6 bases. V was cut by 3 bases and J by 6 bases, with 21 bases left in between. The CDR3 is 16 amino acids. In germline, CDR1 is ENHRY, CDR2 SYGVKD. The CDR3 coding sequence is TGTGCCATCAGTGAATTTCCCAGGAGCGAGGGGGGCGAGCAGTACTTC. Translation: CAISEFPRSEGGEQYF.

V and J are TRBV19 and TRBJ2-1, with D maybe TRBD1 (6 bases). Germline V gene lookup returns CDR1 LNHDA and CDR2 SQIVND (reference sequence). V lost 7 bases and J lost 1, with 8 bases in between. The length of the CDR3 is 13 residues. The CDR3 DNA is TGTGCCAGTAAGGACAGTTCCTACAATGAGCAGTTCTTC. As protein: CASKDSSYNEQFF.

The chain combines TRBV5-1 with TRBJ2-5; D assignment may be TRBD1 or TRBD2 (5 bases each). This CDR3 is built from 16 residues. Trimming took off 0 bases at V and 1 base at J, with 13 bases between the two ends. Germline CDR1 reads SGHRS; CDR2 reads YFSETQ. The CDR3 nucleotides are TGCGCCAGCAGCTTGGGGGGTTTGGGGACCCAAGAGACCCAGTACTTC. Protein: CASSLGGLGTQETQYF.

V and J are TRBV2 and TRBJ2-1, with TRBD2 matching 8 bases. From germline, CDR1 is SNHLY and CDR2 FYNNEI. There are 15 residues in the CDR3. Trimming removed 10 bases from V and 8 bases from J; junction bases left unmatched: 16. The CDR3 loop reads CATKSGSGVLDEQFF. In DNA form, the CDR3 reads TGTGCCACCAAGTCGGGTAGCGGGGTCTTGGATGAGCAGTTCTTC.

This clonotype has a handful of counts. The rearrangement links TRBV20-1 to TRBJ2-1, with a possible D match to TRBD2 (7 bases). Germline V CDR1 and CDR2: DFQATT, SNEGSKA (reference sequence). With 0 bases removed from V and 0 bases from J, the gap between germline ends came to 12 bases. The CDR3 is made up of 16 amino acids. The CDR3 nucleotides read TGCAGTGCTAGAGATGTGGGGGGGCCCTCCTACAATGAGCAGTTCTTC. Its translation is CSARDVGGPSYNEQFF.

This chain links TRBV7-8 with TRBJ2-1; 14 nucleotides agree with TRBD2. Unmatched junction bases numbered 1, after V lost 3 bases and J lost 6 bases. The CDR3 runs 15 residues. Per the germline V gene, CDR1 is SGHVS and CDR2 is FQNEAQ. The CDR3 loop reads CASSFGLAGGNEQFF. CDR3 nucleotides: TGTGCCAGCAGCTTTGGACTAGCGGGAGGCAATGAGCAGTTCTTC.

This clonotype was found once. This chain uses TRBV7-6 with TRBJ1-4, with D tentatively TRBD1 (6 bases). CDR1 is SGHVS, CDR2 FNYEAQ, per germline. The CDR3 runs 15 residues. With 6 bases removed from V and 5 bases from J, the gap between germline ends came to 16 bases. The CDR3 sequence: CASSFTGLQNEKLFF. The DNA for the CDR3 is TGTGCCAGCAGTTTTACAGGGTTACAGAATGAAAAACTGTTTTTT.

This clonotype was detected only a few times. The chain carries TRBV24-1 and TRBJ2-3; no clear D gene. Germline V lookup: CDR1 KGHDR, CDR2 SFDVKD. Trimming stripped 3 bases from V and 3 bases from J, with 18 bases between. This CDR3 contains 17 residues. In nucleotides, the CDR3 is TGTGCCACCAGTGATCCCCTTGCGTACCCAGATACAGATACGCAGTATTTT. Protein product: CATSDPLAYPDTDTQYF.

J is TRBJ1-1 and V is TRBV6-1, with 9 bases matching TRBD1. CDR1 and CDR2 (germline): MNHNS, SASEGT. This CDR3 comprises 16 residues. After removal of 6 bases from V and 6 bases from J, the junction contained 14 bases not matched to a gene. CDR3 coding DNA: TGTGCCAGCAGGACTACAGGGGGCCATACAGCATCTGAAGCTTTCTTT. Translating gives CASRTTGGHTASEAFF.

The chain combines TRBV10-3 with TRBJ1-5; the D is unclear. V was trimmed by 2 bases and J by 10 bases, leaving 18 bases between them. The CDR3 consists of 15 residues. In germline, CDR1 is ENHRY, CDR2 SYGVKD. CDR3 DNA: TGTGCCATCAGTGAGCTTAATCGAGATGTTTCACCCCAGCATTTT. Protein sequence: CAISELNRDVSPQHF.

This chain joins TRBV30 and TRBJ2-7; 8 bases agree with TRBD1. Germline loops: CDR1 GTSNPN, CDR2 SVGIG (reference sequence). The CDR3 has 15 amino acids. The V segment lost 3 bases and the J segment 4 bases; nucleotides outside the gene matches: 11. Here the CDR3 reads CAWRGRRTGSYEQYF. The CDR3 DNA is TGTGCCTGGAGGGGGAGGCGGACAGGGAGTTACGAGCAGTACTTC.